This T cell receptor (beta chain) was identified in a study of T-cell memory formation after mild COVID-19. TCRdb re-called the 5' RACE reads with MiXCR, one entry per CDR3 protein. The sample lists 540,000 or so distinct CDR3 sequences; around 21% were seen once. V gave up 7 bases and J gave up 5 bases, with 11 bases separating them. The CDR3 spans 13 residues. CDR1 MNHEY and CDR2 SVGAGI come from the germline V gene. Study-wide findings and caveats: The finding that pre-infection memory included some responding clones suggested that cross-reactive memory joined. Clones that contracted clustered mainly in CM and EM if CD4+ and in EMRA if CD8+.

Details on this clonotype: The antigen remains undetermined.

This rearrangement joins TRBV6-5 to TRBJ2-2, with D possibly matching TRBD2 (5 bases). The specimen sequenced was PBMCs or a T cell subset sorted from them (not recorded which). The sequence derives from an adult woman who had mild COVID-19 (a few samples of this study predate the infection). Cell type and time point are not known. CDR3: CASTLARTGELFF. As DNA, the CDR3 is TGTGCCAGCACATTAGCGCGAACCGGGGAGCTGTTTTTT.